The rows below give T cell receptor beta chains drawn from one sample of a study of blood T cells in healthy people across ages. TCRdb redid the calling of the 5' RACE reads with MiXCR, one entry per CDR3 protein. The sample has 850,000 to 1,100,000 distinct CDR3 sequences; about two fifths are singletons. The material sequenced was blood. The receptors were gathered from a man younger than 30 in good health. The CDR3 runs from the conserved cysteine through the conserved F or W. The order of the fields is CDR3 protein, CDR3 DNA, V gene, clone size, J gene, D gene. The D gene is left open where the match is weak. Clone size appears in some rows only: once, few, many, or a class for an expanded clone.

CASSSPGRRRGYGYTF TGTGCCAGCAGCTCTCCGGGACGGCGTCGTGGCTATGGCTACACCTTC TRBV7-9 NA TRBJ1-2 NA
CASKTGVNEQYF TGTGCCAGCAAGACAGGGGTCAATGAGCAGTACTTC TRBV6-6 NA TRBJ2-7 TRBD1
CASSGQGGRNEQFF TGTGCCAGCAGTGGACAGGGGGGCCGAAATGAGCAGTTCTTC TRBV12-3/TRBV12-4 few TRBJ2-1 TRBD1
CASSLTTDSAADYGYTF TGTGCCAGCAGCTTAACGACGGACAGTGCTGCAGACTATGGCTACACCTTC TRBV7-2 NA TRBJ1-2 NA
CAISPGSGNQPQHF TGTGCCATCAGTCCAGGATCGGGGAATCAGCCCCAGCATTTT TRBV10-3 NA TRBJ1-5 NA
CSVETALNQPQHF TGCAGCGTTGAGACAGCACTTAATCAGCCCCAGCATTTT TRBV29-1 NA TRBJ1-5 NA
CASSSPRQQNIQYF TGTGCCAGCAGCTCTCCCCGACAGCAAAACATTCAGTACTTC TRBV11-2 NA TRBJ2-4 NA
CASSVAGDHQPQHF TGCGCCAGCAGCGTAGCAGGGGACCATCAGCCCCAGCATTTT TRBV5-1 once TRBJ1-5 NA
CASSMPLTGEAFF TGTGCCAGTAGTATGCCCTTGACGGGTGAAGCTTTCTTT TRBV19 many TRBJ1-1 NA
CASSLGRQTNEKLFF TGCGCCAGCAGCTTGGGGCGACAAACTAATGAAAAACTGTTTTTT TRBV5-1 once TRBJ1-4 NA
CAGGGGNTDTQYF TGTGCCGGCGGGGGGGGCAACACAGATACGCAGTATTTT TRBV12-3/TRBV12-4 NA TRBJ2-3 TRBD2
CASSQPGTGFGELFF TGCGCCAGCAGCCAACCCGGGACAGGGTTCGGGGAGCTGTTTTTT TRBV4-3 NA TRBJ2-2 TRBD1
CASSGGLAGGLSYEQYF TGTGCCAGCAGCGGGGGACTAGCGGGGGGGCTTTCCTACGAGCAGTACTTC TRBV9 NA TRBJ2-7 TRBD2
CSATHTEAFF TGCAGTGCCACCCACACTGAAGCTTTCTTT TRBV20-1 NA TRBJ1-1 NA
CASSRSGQGILYGYTF TGCGCCAGCAGCCGGTCGGGGCAGGGGATACTCTATGGCTACACCTTC TRBV4-3 NA TRBJ1-2 NA
CASSGRVVETQYF TGTGCCAGCAGTGGGAGGGTGGTGGAGACCCAGTACTTC TRBV25-1 few TRBJ2-5 NA
CSPFDRRLPEAFF TGCAGTCCGTTCGACAGGCGTCTCCCTGAAGCTTTCTTT TRBV20-1 NA TRBJ1-1 NA
CASLGPRSYNGQFF TGTGCCAGCTTAGGGCCCCGGTCATACAATGGGCAGTTCTTC TRBV6-2/TRBV6-3 NA TRBJ2-1 NA
CASSLSRGSDEQFF TGTGCCAGCAGCTTAAGTCGGGGATCGGATGAGCAGTTCTTC TRBV11-2 few TRBJ2-1 NA
CASCPGLLNQPQHF TGTGCCAGCTGCCCGGGACTCTTGAATCAGCCCCAGCATTTT TRBV12-3/TRBV12-4 few TRBJ1-5 NA
CTSSQDRRANVLTF TGTACCAGCAGCCAAGACCGGAGGGCCAACGTCCTGACTTTC TRBV4-2 NA TRBJ2-6 NA
CASSQDGADRRPLHF TGTGCCAGCAGCCAAGATGGGGCCGATCGGCGACCCCTCCACTTT TRBV3-1 NA TRBJ1-6 NA
CASSLAQARLSYEQYF TGTGCCAGCAGCTTAGCGCAGGCTCGGCTCTCCTACGAGCAGTACTTC TRBV11-1 NA TRBJ2-7 NA
CSAREGTGGHQPQHF TGCAGTGCTAGAGAGGGAACAGGGGGCCATCAGCCCCAGCATTTT TRBV20-1 once TRBJ1-5 TRBD1
CASSLETSGGYEQYF TGTGCCAGCAGCTTAGAGACTAGCGGGGGGTATGAGCAGTACTTC TRBV11-2 few TRBJ2-5 TRBD2
CASSLRTEKYEQYF TGCGCCAGCAGCTTAAGGACAGAAAAATACGAGCAGTACTTC TRBV5-1 NA TRBJ2-7 NA
CATSDADTSYGYTF TGTGCCACCAGTGATGCTGACACAAGTTATGGCTACACCTTC TRBV24-1 NA TRBJ1-2 NA
CASSPGTGMDNEQFF TGTGCCAGCAGTCCCGGGACAGGGATGGACAATGAGCAGTTCTTC TRBV6-5 few TRBJ2-1 TRBD1
CASSESDGRGEAFF TGTGCCAGCAGTGAAAGTGATGGGAGAGGCGAAGCTTTCTTT TRBV25-1 few TRBJ1-1 NA
CAATRETGSMAEAFF TGTGCCGCGACACGGGAGACAGGGTCGATGGCTGAAGCTTTCTTT TRBV10-3 NA TRBJ1-1 TRBD1
CASSPLSGGTYSGANVLTF TGTGCCAGCAGCCCCCTGAGCGGGGGAACCTACTCTGGGGCCAACGTCCTGACTTTC TRBV3-1 NA TRBJ2-6 TRBD2
CAGSPAGSSYEQYF TGTGCCGGCAGCCCCGCTGGGAGTTCCTACGAGCAGTACTTC TRBV6-5 NA TRBJ2-7 NA
CASSYRPGGIYNEQFF TGTGCCAGCAGTTACCGGCCAGGGGGTATCTACAATGAGCAGTTCTTC TRBV6-2/TRBV6-3 NA TRBJ2-1 TRBD1
CASSLSHTDTQYF TGCGCCAGCAGCCTGAGCCACACAGATACGCAGTATTTT TRBV5-1 NA TRBJ2-3 NA
CASSEASGVAYGYTF TGTGCCAGCAGTGAAGCGTCAGGGGTGGCCTATGGCTACACCTTC TRBV6-1 NA TRBJ1-2 NA
CAWARLAGALGDGQFF TGTGCCTGGGCTAGACTAGCGGGGGCCCTCGGGGATGGGCAGTTCTTC TRBV30 NA TRBJ2-1 TRBD2
CASSQLEGYISYEQYF TGTGCCAGCAGCCAATTGGAAGGGTACATATCCTACGAGCAGTACTTC TRBV16 NA TRBJ2-7 NA
CASGIGRDNNEQFF TGTGCTAGTGGCATCGGACGGGATAACAATGAGCAGTTCTTC TRBV12-5 few TRBJ2-1 NA
CASSVKTGVGYTF TGTGCCAGCAGCGTAAAAACGGGGGTTGGCTACACCTTC TRBV7-6 NA TRBJ1-2 NA
CASSFLAGGTYNEQYF TGTGCCAGCAGCTTTTTGGCGGGGGGGACCTACAATGAGCAGTACTTC TRBV7-2 NA TRBJ2-7 TRBD2
CAISNRDVGDSPLHF TGTGCCATCAGCAACCGGGACGTTGGAGATTCACCCCTCCACTTT TRBV10-3 NA TRBJ1-6 NA
CASSPTTRGDYTF TGCGCCAGCAGTCCTACAACGCGGGGGGACTACACCTTC TRBV4-3 many TRBJ1-2 NA
CASSAPGASGTYNEQFF TGTGCCAGCAGCGCCCCGGGAGCTAGCGGGACATACAATGAGCAGTTCTTC TRBV9 few TRBJ2-1 TRBD2
CASSLSLTAEKLFF TGTGCCAGCAGCTTGAGTCTTACTGCCGAAAAACTGTTTTTT TRBV7-2 NA TRBJ1-4 NA
CASSLTVLINEQFF TGTGCCAGCAGTTTAACGGTACTAATCAATGAGCAGTTCTTC TRBV27 NA TRBJ2-1 NA